The clone carrying this T cell receptor beta chain is judged medium-sized (0.01 to 0.1%). Antigen unknown. The CDR3 totals 14 residues. V lost 3 bases and J lost 3, with 13 bases in between. The germline CDR1 and CDR2 sequences are SGHRS and YFSETQ. This specimen comes from a study of neurological immune-mediated disorders. Broader study findings: No expanded-clone CDR3 amino acid sequence recurred across subjects, suggesting private TCR-beta repertoires.

TCRdb ran MiXCR on the 5' RACE reads and lists one entry per CDR3 protein. Among about 22,000 distinct CDR3 sequences listed, less than 11% were seen once. Sequenced material: PBMCs. The receptor comes from a woman aged 55-75 years with HTLV-1-associated myelopathy (HAM/TSP). The V call is TRBV5-1, the J call TRBJ2-7, with a possible D match to TRBD1 (6 bases). CDR3 sequence (DNA): TGCGCCAGCAGCTACCTTGGACAGAACTACGAGCAGTACTTC. Its protein product is CASSYLGQNYEQYF. The entire variable domain, with the rest obtained from reference TRBV5-1 and TRBJ2-7, is as follows: KAGVTQTPRYLIKTRGQQVTLSCSPISGHRSVSWYQQTPGQGLQFLFEYFSETQRNKGNFPGRFSGRQFSNSRSEMNVSTLELGDSALYLCASSYLGQNYEQYFGPGTRLTVT.